This T cell receptor beta chain was found in a study of neoadjuvant nivolumab and ipilimumab in lung cancer. The CDR3 is 14 residues long. V shed 7 bases, J shed 0 bases, and the junction held 5 bases outside the gene matches. The germline CDR1 and CDR2 sequences are SGHAT and FQNNGV. Produced via immunoSEQ multiplex PCR; TCRdb's table is partial and in-frame only. The table shows over 25,000 clones, with roughly nine tenths occurring only once. This TCR was recovered from an adult with non-small cell lung cancer. The source was peripheral blood, collected after neoadjuvant nivolumab, alone or with ipilimumab, at or shortly before surgery. V is TRBV11-2 and J is TRBJ1-1; TRBD1 matches 7 bases. Here the CDR3 reads CASKGAGVNTEAFF. CDR3 nucleotides: TGTGCCAGCAAGGGGGCAGGGGTGAACACTGAAGCTTTCTTT.